The clone carrying this T cell receptor (beta chain) was seen repeatedly, ten times or more. Original processing methods: Sampled TCR counts reached a median of roughly 90,000 per sample, with values ranging from roughly 20,000 to 750,000. TCRdb reprocessed the RACE reads via MiXCR and lists one record per CDR3 protein. TCRdb, not the authors, supplied the V and J calls. Of approximately 40,000 distinct CDR3 sequences in the sample, approximately 3.3% were seen once. Time point meaning: patch test 2, 6 weeks after DPC sensitization. Treatment denoted: therapeutic diphenylcyclopropenone sensitization with weekly scalp DPC. These data originate in a study of human T cells and chemical hapten exposure. The clonotype comes from a man aged 40-49 years with alopecia areata. Some clones in this sample may be carry-over from other donors' samples. Material: whole blood, obtained in connection with sensitization to the hapten diphenylcyclopropenone (DPC).

The CDR3 nucleotides read TGTGCCAGCAGCGAAGATGATTCCGGGACAGGACCCTCTGGGGCCAACGTCCTGACTTTC. It codes for CASSEDDSGTGPSGANVLTF. This sequence joins TRBV7-2 and TRBJ2-6; 8 bases are a match to TRBD1. This CDR3 is 20 amino acids long. V lost 5 bases, J lost 0 bases, and 15 bases stayed unmatched. Per germline, CDR1 SGHTA and CDR2 FQGNSA. The whole variable domain, remainder taken from reference TRBV7-2 and TRBJ2-6, is GAGVSQSPSNKVTEKGKDVELRCDPISGHTALYWYRQSLGQGLEFLIYFQGNSAPDKSGLPSDRFSAERTGGSVSTLTIQRTQQEDSAVYLCASSEDDSGTGPSGANVLTFGAGSRLTVL.